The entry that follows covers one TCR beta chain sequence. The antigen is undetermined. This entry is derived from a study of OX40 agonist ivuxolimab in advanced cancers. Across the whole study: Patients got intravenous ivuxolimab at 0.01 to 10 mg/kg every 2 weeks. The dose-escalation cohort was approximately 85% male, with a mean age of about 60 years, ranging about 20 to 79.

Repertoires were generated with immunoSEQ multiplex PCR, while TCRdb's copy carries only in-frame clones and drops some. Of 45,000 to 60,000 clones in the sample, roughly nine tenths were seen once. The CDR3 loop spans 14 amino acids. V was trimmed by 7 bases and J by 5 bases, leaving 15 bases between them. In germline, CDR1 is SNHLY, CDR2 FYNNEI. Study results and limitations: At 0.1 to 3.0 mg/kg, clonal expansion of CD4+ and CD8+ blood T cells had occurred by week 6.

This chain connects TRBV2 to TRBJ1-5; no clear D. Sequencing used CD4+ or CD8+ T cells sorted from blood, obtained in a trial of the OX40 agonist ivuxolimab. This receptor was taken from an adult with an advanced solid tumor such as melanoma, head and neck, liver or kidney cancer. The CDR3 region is CASNFDRSYQPQHF. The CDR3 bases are TGTGCCAGCAACTTCGACCGGTCATATCAGCCCCAGCATTTT.